A single T cell receptor beta chain is shown here with its context. Library construction for TCR beta used iRepertoire HTBI primers and Arm-PCR of CDR3 regions. TCRdb redid the calling of the multiplex PCR reads with MiXCR, one entry per CDR3 protein. The repertoire holds roughly 450,000 distinct CDR3 sequences, with less than 25% as singletons. This sample is part of a study of regulatory T cells in long-lasting Graves disease. As for the study in general: Patients with persistent Graves' disease had over 5 years of antithyroid drugs and persistent TSH receptor antibodies.

The CDR3 is made up of 15 amino acids. Germline loops: CDR1 DFQATT, CDR2 SNEGSKA (reference sequence). V dropped 0 bases and J dropped 1; count of bases not matched to a gene: 6. The time point here: persistent/refractory GD, antithyroid drugs over 5 years with positive TRAb. Preparation of the TCR library used RNA extracted from PBMCs. This specimen consisted of peripheral blood mononuclear cells (PBMCs), obtained when the disease was refractory, from a patient treated with antithyroid drugs. This clonotype originated in a female donor with Graves disease. The chain employs TRBV20-1 and TRBJ2-7, with 7 bases fitting TRBD2. CDR3 in amino acids: CSAREAAGASYEQYF. The CDR3 nucleotides are TGCAGTGCTAGAGAAGCGGCGGGAGCTTCCTACGAGCAGTACTTC.